This T cell receptor beta chain was retrieved from a study of cytomegalovirus exposure and HLA in healthy donors. Study-wide points: Among TCR sequences, most were rare, though some public TCRs appeared in many donors. Association of 16,951 TCR beta sequences with HLA alleles was found at 0.05 false discovery rate in a later analysis.

60 Vbeta and 13 Jbeta primers were used in PCR. Assay: immunoSEQ multiplex PCR; the TCRdb copy retains only in-frame clones and omits some. The sample comprises roughly 200,000 clones, around 78% of which are singletons, and about 1.9% rests with the top ten. As concerns this clone: The target antigen is unknown.

Germline lookup yields CDR1 MNHEY and CDR2 SVGAGI. Trimming took 5 bases from V and 7 from J, leaving 9 bases between them. The CDR3 spans 12 residues. This TCR was sampled from a man aged 25 to 40 in good health and CMV-seronegative. The chain uses TRBV6-5 and TRBJ2-1; D might be TRBD1 (6 bases). Sequenced input: PBMCs. The CDR3 coding sequence is TGTGCCAGCAGTCAAGGGACAAATGAGCAGTTCTTC. This encodes CASSQGTNEQFF.